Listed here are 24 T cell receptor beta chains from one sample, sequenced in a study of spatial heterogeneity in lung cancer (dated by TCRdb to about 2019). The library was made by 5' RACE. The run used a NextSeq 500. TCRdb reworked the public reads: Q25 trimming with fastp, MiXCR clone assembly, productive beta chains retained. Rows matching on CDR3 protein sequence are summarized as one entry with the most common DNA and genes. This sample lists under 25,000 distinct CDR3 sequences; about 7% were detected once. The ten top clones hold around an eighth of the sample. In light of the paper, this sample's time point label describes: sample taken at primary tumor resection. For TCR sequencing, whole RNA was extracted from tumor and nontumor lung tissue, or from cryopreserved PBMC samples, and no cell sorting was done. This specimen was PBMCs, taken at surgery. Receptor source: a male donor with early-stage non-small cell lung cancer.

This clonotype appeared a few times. The CDR3 region has the DNA TGTGCCAGCACCAGGACAGGGGGCTACGAGCAGTACTTC. Protein product: CASTRTGGYEQYF. This chain links TRBV12-3 or TRBV12-4 with TRBJ2-7, with 10 bases matching TRBD1. This CDR3 region has 13 residues. V shed 7 bases, J shed 3 bases, and the junction held 3 bases outside the gene matches.

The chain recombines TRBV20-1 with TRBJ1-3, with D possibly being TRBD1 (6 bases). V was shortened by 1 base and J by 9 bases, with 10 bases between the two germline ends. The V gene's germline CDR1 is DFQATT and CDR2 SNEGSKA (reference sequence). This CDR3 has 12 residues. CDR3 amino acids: CSARAQDSTIYF. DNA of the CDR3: TGCAGTGCTAGAGCCCAGGACAGCACCATATATTTT.

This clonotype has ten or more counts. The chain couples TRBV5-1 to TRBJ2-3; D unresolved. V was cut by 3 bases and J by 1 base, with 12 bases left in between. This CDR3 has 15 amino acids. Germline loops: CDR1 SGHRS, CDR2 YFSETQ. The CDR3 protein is CASSSLVVGTDTQYF. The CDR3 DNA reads TGCGCCAGCAGCTCTCTAGTAGTTGGCACAGATACGCAGTATTTT.

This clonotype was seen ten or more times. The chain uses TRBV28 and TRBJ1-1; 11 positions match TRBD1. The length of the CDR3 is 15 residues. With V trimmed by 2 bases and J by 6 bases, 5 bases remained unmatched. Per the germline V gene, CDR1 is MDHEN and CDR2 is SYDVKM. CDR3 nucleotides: TGTGCCAGCAGTTTAGCTGGACAGGGGGCTTCTGAAGCTTTCTTT. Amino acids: CASSLAGQGASEAFF.

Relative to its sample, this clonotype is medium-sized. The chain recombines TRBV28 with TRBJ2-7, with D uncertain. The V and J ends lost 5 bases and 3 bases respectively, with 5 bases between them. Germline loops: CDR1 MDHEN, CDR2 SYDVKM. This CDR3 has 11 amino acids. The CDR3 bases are TGTGCCAGCAGTCAACTCTACGAGCAGTACTTC. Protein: CASSQLYEQYF.

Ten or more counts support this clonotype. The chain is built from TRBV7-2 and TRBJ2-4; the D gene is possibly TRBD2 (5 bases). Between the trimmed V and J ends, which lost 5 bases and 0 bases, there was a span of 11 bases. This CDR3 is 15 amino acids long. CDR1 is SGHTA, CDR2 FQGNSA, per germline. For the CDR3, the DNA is TGTGCCAGCAGCAGAGGAGGCCGAGCCAAAAACATTCAGTACTTC. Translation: CASSRGGRAKNIQYF. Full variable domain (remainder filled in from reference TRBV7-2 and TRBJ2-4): GAGVSQSPSNKVTEKGKDVELRCDPISGHTALYWYRQSLGQGLEFLIYFQGNSAPDKSGLPSDRFSAERTGGSVSTLTIQRTQQEDSAVYLCASSRGGRAKNIQYFGAGTRLSVL.

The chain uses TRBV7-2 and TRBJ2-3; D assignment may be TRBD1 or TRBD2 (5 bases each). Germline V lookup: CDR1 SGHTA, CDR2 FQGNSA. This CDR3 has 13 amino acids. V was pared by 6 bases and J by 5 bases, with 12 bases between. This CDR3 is CASSLTGQDTQYF. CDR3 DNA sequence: TGTGCCAGCAGTCTAACGGGGCAAGATACGCAGTATTTT.

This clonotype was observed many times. CDR3 amino acids: CASSRYPGLAGGRTDTQYF. In DNA form, the CDR3 reads TGTGCCAGCAGCCGCTACCCGGGACTAGCGGGAGGTCGTACAGATACGCAGTATTTT. The chain is built from TRBV3-1 and TRBJ2-3; 15 positions match TRBD2. The CDR3 extends over 19 amino acids. The V gene end was trimmed by 4 bases and the J gene end by 3 bases; junction bases not matched to a gene: 11. Germline CDR1 reads LGHDT; CDR2 reads YNNKEL (reference sequence).

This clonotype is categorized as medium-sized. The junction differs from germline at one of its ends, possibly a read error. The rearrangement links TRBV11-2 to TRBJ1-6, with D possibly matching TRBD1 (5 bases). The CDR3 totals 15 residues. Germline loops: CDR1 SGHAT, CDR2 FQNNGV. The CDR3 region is CASSLDGDLGAPLHF. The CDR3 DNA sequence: TGTGCCAGCAGCCTAGACGGGGACTTGGGAGCACCCCTCCACTTT.

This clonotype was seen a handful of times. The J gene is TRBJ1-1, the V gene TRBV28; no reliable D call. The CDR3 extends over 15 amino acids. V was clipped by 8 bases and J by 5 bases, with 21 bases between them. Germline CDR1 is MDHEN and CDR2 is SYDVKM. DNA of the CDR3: TGTGCCAGCCTTCCTGAGAGGAAGAGAAGGACTGAAGCTTTCTTT. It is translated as CASLPERKRRTEAFF.

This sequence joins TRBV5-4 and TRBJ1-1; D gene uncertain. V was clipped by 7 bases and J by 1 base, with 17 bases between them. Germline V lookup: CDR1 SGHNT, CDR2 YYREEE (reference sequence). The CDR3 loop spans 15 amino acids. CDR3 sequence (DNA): TGTGCCAGCTCCGATCAGAGGACGGCGAACACTGAAGCTTTCTTT. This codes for CASSDQRTANTEAFF. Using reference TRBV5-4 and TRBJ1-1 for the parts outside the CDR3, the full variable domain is ETGVTQSPTHLIKTRGQQVTLRCSSQSGHNTVSWYQQALGQGPQFIFQYYREEENGRGNFPPRFSGLQFPNYSSELNVNALELDDSALYLCASSDQRTANTEAFFGQGTRLTVV.

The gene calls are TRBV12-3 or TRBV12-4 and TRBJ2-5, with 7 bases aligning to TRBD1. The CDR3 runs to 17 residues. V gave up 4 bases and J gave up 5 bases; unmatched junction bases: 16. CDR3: CASSSARGRIVRETQYF. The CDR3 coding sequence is TGTGCCAGCAGTTCCGCTAGGGGGCGGATTGTTCGGGAGACCCAGTACTTC.

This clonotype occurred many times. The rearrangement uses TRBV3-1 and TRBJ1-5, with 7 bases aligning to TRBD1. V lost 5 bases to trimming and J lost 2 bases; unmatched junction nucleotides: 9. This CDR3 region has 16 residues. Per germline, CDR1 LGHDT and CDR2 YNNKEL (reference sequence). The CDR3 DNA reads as TGTGCCAGCAGCTCCCAATCAGGGGGACGCAATCAGCCCCAGCATTTT. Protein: CASSSQSGGRNQPQHF.

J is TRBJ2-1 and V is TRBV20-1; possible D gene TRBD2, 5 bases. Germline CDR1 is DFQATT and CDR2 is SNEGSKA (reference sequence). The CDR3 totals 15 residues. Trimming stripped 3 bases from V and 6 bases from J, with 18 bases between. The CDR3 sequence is CSAREVASPSNEQFF. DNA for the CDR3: TGCAGTGCTAGGGAGGTCGCCTCCCCCTCCAATGAGCAGTTCTTC.

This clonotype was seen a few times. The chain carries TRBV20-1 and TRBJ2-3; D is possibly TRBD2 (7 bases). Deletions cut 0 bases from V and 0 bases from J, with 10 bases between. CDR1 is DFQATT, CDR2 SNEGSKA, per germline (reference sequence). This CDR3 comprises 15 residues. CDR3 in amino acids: CSARDGGPSTDTQYF. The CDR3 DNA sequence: TGCAGTGCTAGAGACGGGGGGCCTAGCACAGATACGCAGTATTTT.

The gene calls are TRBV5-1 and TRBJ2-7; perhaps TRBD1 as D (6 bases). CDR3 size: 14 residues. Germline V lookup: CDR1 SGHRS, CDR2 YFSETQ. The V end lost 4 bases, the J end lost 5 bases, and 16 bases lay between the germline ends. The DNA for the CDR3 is TGCGCCAGCAGCCGCAGGCAGGGGAACAACGAGCAGTACTTC. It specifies CASSRRQGNNEQYF.

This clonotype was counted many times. The CDR3 is CASRFTGFVSTEAFF. The CDR3 DNA reads TGTGCCAGCAGATTCACAGGGTTCGTGAGCACTGAAGCTTTCTTT. This chain links TRBV6-2 or TRBV6-3 with TRBJ1-1; D may be TRBD1 (6 bases). V was trimmed by 6 bases and J by 4 bases, leaving 18 bases between them. The germline gives CDR1 MNHEY, CDR2 SVGEGT. The CDR3 contains 15 residues.

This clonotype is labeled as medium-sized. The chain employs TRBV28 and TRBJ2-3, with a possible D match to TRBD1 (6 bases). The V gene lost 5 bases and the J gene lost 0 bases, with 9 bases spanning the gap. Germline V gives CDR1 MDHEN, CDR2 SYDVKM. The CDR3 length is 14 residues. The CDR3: CASSPGTSTDTQYF. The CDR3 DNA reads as TGTGCCAGCAGTCCCGGGACAAGCACAGATACGCAGTATTTT. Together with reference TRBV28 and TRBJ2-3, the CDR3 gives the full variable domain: DVKVTQSSRYLVKRTGEKVFLECVQDMDHENMFWYRQDPGLGLRLIYFSYDVKMKEKGDIPEGYSVSREKKERFSLILESASTNQTSMYLCASSPGTSTDTQYFGPGTRLTVL.

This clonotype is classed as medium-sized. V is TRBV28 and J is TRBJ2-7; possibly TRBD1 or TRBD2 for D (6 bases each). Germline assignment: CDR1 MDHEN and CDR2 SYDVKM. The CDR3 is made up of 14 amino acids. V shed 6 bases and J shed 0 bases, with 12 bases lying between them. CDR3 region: CASRPPGASYEQYV. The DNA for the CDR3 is TGTGCCAGCAGGCCCCCGGGGGCCTCCTACGAGCAGTACGTC.

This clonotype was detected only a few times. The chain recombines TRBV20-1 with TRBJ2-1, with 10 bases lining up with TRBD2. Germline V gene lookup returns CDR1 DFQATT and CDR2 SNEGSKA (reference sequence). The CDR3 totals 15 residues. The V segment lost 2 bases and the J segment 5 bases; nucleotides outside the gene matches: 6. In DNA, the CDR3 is TGCAGTGCTAGAAAAACTAGCGGGGAACACAATGAGCAGTTCTTC. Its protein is CSARKTSGEHNEQFF.

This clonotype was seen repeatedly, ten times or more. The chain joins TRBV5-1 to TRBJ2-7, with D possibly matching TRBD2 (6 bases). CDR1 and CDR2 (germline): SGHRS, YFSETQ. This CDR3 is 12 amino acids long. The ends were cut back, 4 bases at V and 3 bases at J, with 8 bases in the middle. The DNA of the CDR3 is TGCGCCAGCAGCCCGGGGGACTACGAGCAGTACTTC. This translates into CASSPGDYEQYF.

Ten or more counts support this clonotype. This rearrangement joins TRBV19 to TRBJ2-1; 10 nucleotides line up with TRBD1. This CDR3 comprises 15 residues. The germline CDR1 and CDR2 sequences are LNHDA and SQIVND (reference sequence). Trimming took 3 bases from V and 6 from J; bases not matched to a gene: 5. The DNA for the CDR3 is TGTGCCAGTAGTATCCCGGGACAGGGGACCAATGAGCAGTTCTTC. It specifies CASSIPGQGTNEQFF.

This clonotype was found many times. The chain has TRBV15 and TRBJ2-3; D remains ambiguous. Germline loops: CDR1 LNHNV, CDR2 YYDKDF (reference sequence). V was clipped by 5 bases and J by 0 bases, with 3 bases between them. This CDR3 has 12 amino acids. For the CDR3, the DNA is TGTGCCACCAGCCCCAGCACAGATACGCAGTATTTT. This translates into CATSPSTDTQYF.

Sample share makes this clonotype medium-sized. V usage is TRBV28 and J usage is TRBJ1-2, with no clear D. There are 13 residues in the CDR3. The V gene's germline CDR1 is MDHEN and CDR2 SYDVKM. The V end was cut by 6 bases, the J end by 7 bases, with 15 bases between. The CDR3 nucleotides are TGTGCCAGCAGAGAGGAATGGGGTAGTGGCTACACCTTC. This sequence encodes CASREEWGSGYTF.